These T cell receptor beta chains were read from a single sample in a study of control samples from healthy donors and cancer patients. Sequenced by immunoSEQ multiplex PCR; TCRdb stores in-frame clones only, minus some. This table has some 250,000 clones, almost 85% appearing once. The material sequenced was PBMCs. The receptors originated from a woman in her fifties or sixties with lung cancer. Each CDR3 is given with its conserved first and last residue. Each record gives: CDR3 protein, clone size, J gene, D gene, V gene. The D gene is left open where the match is weak. A clone size is listed for some rows: how often the clone was seen (once, few, many), or a class if it is expanded.

cdr3_aa: CASSLSGQETQYF
clone_size: .
j_call: TRBJ2-5
d_call: .
v_call: TRBV7-3

cdr3_aa: CASPLEGINTGELFF
clone_size: .
j_call: TRBJ2-2
d_call: .
v_call: TRBV18

cdr3_aa: CASSLYSYEQYF
clone_size: few
j_call: TRBJ2-7
d_call: .
v_call: TRBV12-3/TRBV12-4

cdr3_aa: CASSRRNFRQEAFF
clone_size: .
j_call: TRBJ1-1
d_call: .
v_call: TRBV3-1/TRBV3-2

cdr3_aa: CASSSTAIPEAFF
clone_size: .
j_call: TRBJ1-1
d_call: .
v_call: TRBV6-6

cdr3_aa: CASSSPGGANVLTF
clone_size: .
j_call: TRBJ2-6
d_call: TRBD2
v_call: TRBV28

cdr3_aa: CASSWARAFNTEAFF
clone_size: .
j_call: TRBJ1-1
d_call: .
v_call: TRBV5-1

cdr3_aa: CSAGPKRAQYF
clone_size: .
j_call: TRBJ2-5
d_call: .
v_call: TRBV20-1

cdr3_aa: CASSPGGARNTEAFF
clone_size: .
j_call: TRBJ1-1
d_call: TRBD1
v_call: TRBV19

cdr3_aa: CASSLRYNEQFF
clone_size: .
j_call: TRBJ2-1
d_call: .
v_call: TRBV7-9

cdr3_aa: CASTEKGLAGLYEQFF
clone_size: .
j_call: TRBJ2-1
d_call: TRBD2
v_call: TRBV13

cdr3_aa: CASSLSQQVSTYEQYF
clone_size: .
j_call: TRBJ2-7
d_call: .
v_call: TRBV5-5

cdr3_aa: CASSSRFDTGSGNTIYF
clone_size: .
j_call: TRBJ1-3
d_call: .
v_call: TRBV11-2

cdr3_aa: CASSSRGANVLTF
clone_size: few
j_call: TRBJ2-6
d_call: .
v_call: TRBV3-1/TRBV3-2

cdr3_aa: CASSLDLSNTIYF
clone_size: .
j_call: TRBJ1-3
d_call: .
v_call: TRBV5-1

cdr3_aa: CASSGDPDRPNEQFF
clone_size: .
j_call: TRBJ2-1
d_call: .
v_call: TRBV9

cdr3_aa: CASSSVGTQYF
clone_size: .
j_call: TRBJ2-5
d_call: .
v_call: TRBV5-6

cdr3_aa: CASSLSRQGLDTQYF
clone_size: .
j_call: TRBJ2-3
d_call: .
v_call: TRBV11-3

cdr3_aa: CASSLAQGEFYTEAFF
clone_size: .
j_call: TRBJ1-1
d_call: .
v_call: TRBV5-6

cdr3_aa: CASSRTGIPNEQYF
clone_size: .
j_call: TRBJ2-7
d_call: TRBD1
v_call: TRBV6-5

cdr3_aa: CASSPPVGMNTEAFF
clone_size: .
j_call: TRBJ1-1
d_call: .
v_call: TRBV28

cdr3_aa: CASSLGAGTDTQYF
clone_size: .
j_call: TRBJ2-3
d_call: .
v_call: TRBV2

cdr3_aa: CASSYEQGITEAFF
clone_size: .
j_call: TRBJ1-1
d_call: TRBD1
v_call: TRBV6-5

cdr3_aa: CASSIDHGVAGDSEQYF
clone_size: .
j_call: TRBJ2-7
d_call: TRBD2
v_call: TRBV19

cdr3_aa: CASSLIAGGYNEQFF
clone_size: .
j_call: TRBJ2-1
d_call: TRBD2
v_call: TRBV3-1/TRBV3-2

cdr3_aa: CASSLQSVDLGEQFF
clone_size: .
j_call: TRBJ2-1
d_call: .
v_call: TRBV5-1

cdr3_aa: CASSLGQTDTQYF
clone_size: .
j_call: TRBJ2-3
d_call: .
v_call: TRBV5-1

cdr3_aa: CASARTENSPLHF
clone_size: few
j_call: TRBJ1-6
d_call: .
v_call: TRBV7-9

cdr3_aa: CASSSYVGATDTQYF
clone_size: .
j_call: TRBJ2-3
d_call: .
v_call: TRBV7-9

cdr3_aa: CASSLLGSPLHF
clone_size: .
j_call: TRBJ1-6
d_call: .
v_call: TRBV7-2

cdr3_aa: CASSQEPRAGGYTF
clone_size: .
j_call: TRBJ1-2
d_call: .
v_call: TRBV4-1

cdr3_aa: CASSLRGSYEQYF
clone_size: .
j_call: TRBJ2-7
d_call: .
v_call: TRBV27

cdr3_aa: CASSPGTRANYGYTF
clone_size: few
j_call: TRBJ1-2
d_call: .
v_call: TRBV5-6

cdr3_aa: CARQDRQRPYEQYF
clone_size: .
j_call: TRBJ2-7
d_call: TRBD1
v_call: TRBV30

cdr3_aa: CASSPDRKPRGEQYF
clone_size: .
j_call: TRBJ2-7
d_call: .
v_call: TRBV27

cdr3_aa: CASSVDRGPNEQFF
clone_size: few
j_call: TRBJ2-1
d_call: TRBD1
v_call: TRBV2

cdr3_aa: CASSQKGRRKQFF
clone_size: .
j_call: TRBJ2-1
d_call: .
v_call: TRBV3-1/TRBV3-2

cdr3_aa: CASSQQGNNQPQHF
clone_size: few
j_call: TRBJ1-5
d_call: .
v_call: TRBV2

cdr3_aa: CASRPGTGNNEQFF
clone_size: .
j_call: TRBJ2-1
d_call: TRBD1
v_call: TRBV5-1

cdr3_aa: CASSPTSDNSPLHF
clone_size: .
j_call: TRBJ1-6
d_call: .
v_call: TRBV18

cdr3_aa: CASSPLGVTGYTF
clone_size: .
j_call: TRBJ1-2
d_call: .
v_call: TRBV4-2

cdr3_aa: CASSLDKGEAFF
clone_size: .
j_call: TRBJ1-1
d_call: .
v_call: TRBV12-3/TRBV12-4

cdr3_aa: CASSPPDRADEQYF
clone_size: .
j_call: TRBJ2-7
d_call: TRBD1
v_call: TRBV28

cdr3_aa: CATSSLGLETDTQYF
clone_size: .
j_call: TRBJ2-3
d_call: .
v_call: TRBV15

cdr3_aa: CASSPVAGANVLTF
clone_size: .
j_call: TRBJ2-6
d_call: .
v_call: TRBV16

cdr3_aa: CASSPGETYGYTF
clone_size: .
j_call: TRBJ1-2
d_call: .
v_call: TRBV18

cdr3_aa: CASRHSETSGSTDTQYF
clone_size: .
j_call: TRBJ2-3
d_call: TRBD2
v_call: TRBV7-2

cdr3_aa: CATSDLASKNQPQHF
clone_size: .
j_call: TRBJ1-5
d_call: .
v_call: TRBV24-1

cdr3_aa: CASSLFSGSASSYNEQFF
clone_size: .
j_call: TRBJ2-1
d_call: .
v_call: TRBV27

cdr3_aa: CASRKTGGIFDQPQHF
clone_size: .
j_call: TRBJ1-5
d_call: TRBD1
v_call: TRBV2

cdr3_aa: CATSRETGPGEGYTF
clone_size: .
j_call: TRBJ1-2
d_call: TRBD1
v_call: TRBV15

cdr3_aa: CASSLAPPGGKTDTQYF
clone_size: .
j_call: TRBJ2-3
d_call: TRBD2
v_call: TRBV5-1

cdr3_aa: CASSPASGGMRVATTDTQYF
clone_size: .
j_call: TRBJ2-3
d_call: TRBD1
v_call: TRBV5-1

cdr3_aa: CASNFGRGRTEAFF
clone_size: .
j_call: TRBJ1-1
d_call: .
v_call: TRBV19

cdr3_aa: CSVAIVGYEQYF
clone_size: .
j_call: TRBJ2-7
d_call: .
v_call: TRBV29-1

cdr3_aa: CASGLSGGQFF
clone_size: .
j_call: TRBJ2-1
d_call: .
v_call: TRBV12-5

cdr3_aa: CASSQEGRNFYGYTF
clone_size: once
j_call: TRBJ1-2
d_call: .
v_call: TRBV4-1

cdr3_aa: CAWSGARETQYF
clone_size: .
j_call: TRBJ2-5
d_call: .
v_call: TRBV30

cdr3_aa: CASSIKGERSPLHF
clone_size: once
j_call: TRBJ1-6
d_call: .
v_call: TRBV19